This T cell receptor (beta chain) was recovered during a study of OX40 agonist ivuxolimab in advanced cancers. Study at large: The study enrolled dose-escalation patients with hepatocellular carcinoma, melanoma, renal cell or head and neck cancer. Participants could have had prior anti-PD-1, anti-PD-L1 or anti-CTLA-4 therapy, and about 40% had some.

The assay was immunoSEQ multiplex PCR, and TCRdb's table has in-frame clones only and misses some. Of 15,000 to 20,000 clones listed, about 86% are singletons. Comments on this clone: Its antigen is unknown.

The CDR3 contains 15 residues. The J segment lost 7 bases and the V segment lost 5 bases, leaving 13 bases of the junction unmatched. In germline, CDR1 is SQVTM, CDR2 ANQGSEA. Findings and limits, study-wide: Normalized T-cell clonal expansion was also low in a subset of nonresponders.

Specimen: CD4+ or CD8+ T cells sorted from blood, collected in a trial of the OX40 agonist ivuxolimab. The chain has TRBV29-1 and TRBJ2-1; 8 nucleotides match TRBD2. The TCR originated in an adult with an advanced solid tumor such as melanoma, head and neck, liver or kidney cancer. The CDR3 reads CSVRTSLRFGNEQFF. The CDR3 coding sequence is TGCAGCGTTAGGACTAGCCTACGATTCGGAAATGAGCAGTTCTTC.